These 25 T cell receptor beta chains originate from one sample sequenced in a study of beta chain features in type 1 diabetes. Regarding the study as a whole: All four CD4+ subsets of Type 1 diabetes patients contained TCRB CDR3s that were moderately but significantly shorter.

No antigens are known for them. Sequenced material consisted of expressed TCRB transcripts (all of the isolated RNA was reverse transcribed). Here immunoSEQ multiplex PCR was the method, and the copy in TCRdb shows in-frame clones only, minus some. The table records fewer than 300,000 clones, about a tenth of them present only once. The sequenced material came from naive CD4+ T cells from blood. The source is a man aged 25 to 40 with type 1 diabetes.

The chain joins TRBV25-1 to TRBJ2-2; 8 nucleotides line up with TRBD1. With V trimmed by 5 bases and J by 10 bases, 9 bases remained unmatched. CDR1 and CDR2 (germline): MGHDK, SYGVNS. The CDR3 is made up of 14 amino acids. This CDR3 reads CASSTLTGGPELFF. The CDR3 nucleotides are TGTGCCAGCAGTACGCTAACAGGGGGGCCGGAGCTGTTTTTT.

In this sample, this clone turned up a few times. The V and J genes are TRBV9 and TRBJ1-2, with 8 bases matching TRBD1. The CDR3 consists of 12 residues. V lost 3 bases and J lost 10; bases outside the gene matches: 5. The germline V gene has CDR1 SGDLS and CDR2 YYNGEE. CDR3 loop: CASSANRGAYTF. Written as DNA, the CDR3 is TGTGCCAGCAGCGCCAACAGGGGGGCCTACACCTTC. Supplemented by reference TRBV9 and TRBJ1-2, the full variable domain reads DSGVTQTPKHLITATGQRVTLRCSPRSGDLSVYWYQQSLDQGLQFLIQYYNGEERAKGNILERFSAQQFPDLHSELNLSSLELGDSALYFCASSANRGAYTFGSGTRLTVV.

The table lists this clone with a few counts. V is TRBV28 and J is TRBJ2-7; a possible D gene is TRBD1 (6 bases). The CDR3 is 15 residues long. The V end was cut by 3 bases, the J end by 1 base, with 13 bases between. The germline V gene has CDR1 MDHEN and CDR2 SYDVKM. CDR3 loop: CASSFPGHKSYEQYF. In nucleotides, the CDR3 is TGTGCCAGCAGTTTTCCGGGACACAAGTCCTACGAGCAGTACTTC.

V usage is TRBV11-2 and J usage is TRBJ2-1, with D hard to call. This CDR3 region has 14 residues. From germline, CDR1 is SGHAT and CDR2 FQNNGV. The V gene lost 2 bases and the J gene lost 5 bases, with 10 bases spanning the gap. The CDR3 region has the DNA TGTGCCAGCAGCTTATCTTCAAACAACAATGAGCAGTTCTTC. Amino acid sequence: CASSLSSNNNEQFF.

This clone was seen only a few times. The V and J genes are TRBV5-1 and TRBJ2-3; 13 bases are a match to TRBD2. V lost 0 bases, J lost 1 base, and 2 bases stayed unmatched. CDR3 length: 17 residues. From germline, CDR1 is SGHRS and CDR2 YFSETQ. This chain's CDR3 is CASSLAGLAGGTDTQYF. The CDR3 nucleotides are TGCGCCAGCAGCTTGGCAGGACTAGCGGGGGGCACAGATACGCAGTATTTT.

This clone was picked up a small number of times. The chain links TRBV4-1 to TRBJ2-1; D gene ambiguous. The CDR3 sequence is 15 residues long. V was trimmed by 2 bases and J by 5 bases, leaving 13 bases between them. Germline V gene sequence: CDR1 MGHRA, CDR2 YSYEKL. CDR3 residues: CASSQNPPSDNEQFF. Here the CDR3 DNA reads TGCGCCAGCAGCCAAAATCCCCCCTCGGACAATGAGCAGTTCTTC.

The CDR3 DNA sequence: TGTGCCAGCTCACCAACCTCGACGCCGGGGCAGCCCCAGCATTTT. Translation gives CASSPTSTPGQPQHF. This chain uses TRBV18 with TRBJ1-5, with D unclear. This CDR3 spans 15 amino acids. V lost 2 bases and J lost 7, with 15 bases in between. CDR1 and CDR2 from the germline V gene are KGHSH and LQKENI.

V and J are TRBV5-1 and TRBJ2-1; 10 bases are shared with TRBD1. V lost 0 bases and J lost 3; bases outside the gene matches: 9. The CDR3 runs to 18 residues. Germline-derived CDR1 and CDR2 are SGHRS and YFSETQ. The CDR3 is CASSLGDRGEELYNEQFF. The CDR3 DNA reads TGCGCCAGCAGCTTGGGGGACAGGGGTGAGGAGCTCTACAATGAGCAGTTCTTC. Combining the CDR3 with reference TRBV5-1 and TRBJ2-1 gives the whole variable domain KAGVTQTPRYLIKTRGQQVTLSCSPISGHRSVSWYQQTPGQGLQFLFEYFSETQRNKGNFPGRFSGRQFSNSRSEMNVSTLELGDSALYLCASSLGDRGEELYNEQFFGPGTRLTVL.

The table lists this clone with a few counts. The chain joins TRBV28 to TRBJ1-6, with 8 positions matching TRBD1. Germline CDR1 is MDHEN and CDR2 is SYDVKM. This CDR3 has 16 amino acids. After removal of 6 bases from V and 5 bases from J, the junction contained 9 bases not matched to a gene. CDR3 protein: CASRTSGTGDNSPLHF. CDR3 coding DNA: TGTGCCAGCAGGACTTCCGGGACAGGTGATAATTCACCCCTCCACTTT.

This clone has only a few counts. This sequence joins TRBV4-3 and TRBJ2-2; TRBD2 matches at 10 bases. The CDR3 is 15 residues long. After removal of 3 bases from V and 3 bases from J, the junction contained 1 base not matched to a gene. From germline, CDR1 is LGHNA and CDR2 YSLEER. The CDR3 region has the DNA TGCGCCAGCAGCCACCTAGCGGGGGACACCGGGGAGCTGTTTTTT. It encodes CASSHLAGDTGELFF.

In this sample, this clone turned up a few times. CDR3 in DNA: TGTGCCAGCAGCTTTCTGTCAGGTAGCTCTGGGGCCAACGTCCTGACTTTC. Translated: CASSFLSGSSGANVLTF. The gene calls are TRBV11-2 and TRBJ2-6; D not resolved. V was trimmed by 3 bases and J by 0 bases, leaving 12 bases between them. CDR3 length equals 17 residues. Germline loops: CDR1 SGHAT, CDR2 FQNNGV.

This rearrangement joins TRBV19 to TRBJ1-1, with TRBD1 as a possible D gene (6 bases). CDR1 is LNHDA, CDR2 SQIVND, per germline (reference sequence). V was pared by 6 bases and J by 2 bases, with 13 bases between. The CDR3 is 14 residues long. CDR3 region: CASRTQGLNTEAFF. The CDR3 bases are TGTGCCAGTAGGACACAGGGCCTAAACACTGAAGCTTTCTTT.

This chain joins TRBV29-1 and TRBJ2-5; possibly TRBD2 for D (5 bases). V shed 4 bases and J shed 5 bases, with 17 bases lying between them. The CDR3 has 14 amino acids. Germline assignment: CDR1 SQVTM and CDR2 ANQGSEA. The CDR3 DNA reads as TGCAGCGTTGTAGGGTCGGTGGGAGCGGAGACCCAGTACTTC. Translating it yields CSVVGSVGAETQYF.

This clone has just a few counts. This chain uses TRBV7-9 with TRBJ2-1; TRBD1 aligns across 12 bases. The V and J ends lost 5 bases and 3 bases, in that order; junction bases with no gene match: 8. Germline-derived CDR1 and CDR2 are SEHNR and FQNEAQ (reference sequence). The CDR3 covers 17 residues. This chain's CDR3 is CASSLGTGGLVYNEQFF. Written as DNA, the CDR3 is TGTGCCAGCAGCCTGGGGACAGGGGGCTTGGTCTACAATGAGCAGTTCTTC.

The chain recombines TRBV30 with TRBJ1-6; TRBD1 is a possible D gene (5 bases). Trimming pared 4 bases from V and 9 bases from J, leaving 22 bases between. This CDR3 is 16 amino acids long. The V gene's germline CDR1 is GTSNPN and CDR2 SVGIG (reference sequence). The DNA for the CDR3 is TGTGCCTGGAACACCTTCCCGGGACGGGGGGGTTCACCCCTCCACTTT. This gives the protein CAWNTFPGRGGSPLHF. Using reference TRBV30 and TRBJ1-6 for the parts outside the CDR3, the full variable domain is SQTIHQWPATLVQPVGSPLSLECTVEGTSNPNLYWYRQAAGRGLQLLFYSVGIGQISSEVPQNLSASRPQDRQFILSSKKLLLSDSGFYLCAWNTFPGRGGSPLHFGNGTRLTVT.

This clone was detected a few times. CDR3 loop: CASSNRGRGPSYEQYF. CDR3 bases: TGTGCCAGCTCCAACAGGGGCAGGGGCCCATCCTACGAGCAGTACTTC. The chain carries TRBV27 and TRBJ2-7, with 7 positions matching TRBD1. The germline CDR1 and CDR2 sequences are MNHEY and SMNVEV (reference sequence). The CDR3 is 16 amino acids. The V and J ends lost 8 bases and 1 base, in that order; junction bases with no gene match: 14.

This sequence joins TRBV10-3 and TRBJ2-7, with 11 bases lining up with TRBD2. Germline V gene lookup returns CDR1 ENHRY and CDR2 SYGVKD. This CDR3 is 14 amino acids long. V lost 4 bases, J lost 6 bases, and 5 bases stayed unmatched. The CDR3 DNA reads TGTGCCATCAGTGTTAGCGGGGGGGCCTCCGAGCAGTACTTC. The encoded protein is CAISVSGGASEQYF.

This clone was recorded a few times. J is TRBJ2-1 and V is TRBV9; D might be TRBD2 (8 bases). Germline-derived CDR1 and CDR2 are SGDLS and YYNGEE. CDR3 length: 19 residues. With 3 bases removed from V and 0 bases from J, the gap between germline ends came to 22 bases. The DNA for the CDR3 is TGTGCCAGCAGCGGGACGGACAGGACTAGCCGCGACTCCTACAATGAGCAGTTCTTC. Its protein product is CASSGTDRTSRDSYNEQFF.

This clone came up a few times. The chain recombines TRBV11-1 with TRBJ2-3; no definite D call. Germline-derived CDR1 and CDR2 are SGHAT and FQDESV (reference sequence). CDR3 length equals 13 residues. V was pared by 6 bases and J by 1 base, with 8 bases between. CDR3 sequence: CASRLPGTDTQYF. In DNA form, the CDR3 reads TGTGCCAGCAGACTACCGGGCACAGATACGCAGTATTTT.

This clone came up a few times. J is TRBJ1-2 and V is TRBV20-1; D gene unclear. The ends were cut back, 5 bases at V and 6 bases at J, with 7 bases in the middle. The CDR3 is 10 residues long. Germline CDR1 DFQATT, CDR2 SNEGSKA (reference sequence). The CDR3 DNA reads as TGCAGTGCTCCCCAAAATGGCTACACCTTC. It encodes CSAPQNGYTF.

This clone was observed a handful of times. CDR3 in DNA: TGTGCCAGCAGCGTCAACCCCGGGGGTAGCAGGCAGTTCTTC. Residues: CASSVNPGGSRQFF. The chain has TRBV9 and TRBJ2-1; D is perhaps TRBD2 (6 bases). This CDR3 is 14 amino acids long. The germline V gene encodes CDR1 SGDLS and CDR2 YYNGEE. V was pared by 2 bases and J by 12 bases, with 18 bases between.

The chain has TRBV29-1 and TRBJ1-4; 10 nucleotides align to TRBD1. There are 12 residues in the CDR3. V was pared by 8 bases and J by 6 bases, with 3 bases of the junction left unmatched. Germline CDR1 and CDR2: SQVTM and ANQGSEA. The chain's CDR3 is CSIGQGDEKLFF. The CDR3 coding sequence is TGCAGCATTGGACAGGGGGATGAAAAACTGTTTTTT.

V usage is TRBV4-1 and J usage is TRBJ2-7, with 9 bases that match TRBD2. CDR1 is MGHRA and CDR2 is YSYEKL in the germline V gene. The CDR3 has 14 amino acids. Trimming removed 4 bases from V and 0 bases from J; junction bases left unmatched: 1. CDR3 in amino acids: CASSRAGGSYEQYF. Here the CDR3 DNA reads TGCGCCAGCAGCCGAGCGGGGGGCTCCTACGAGCAGTACTTC.

Only a few counts were recorded for this clone. The DNA for the CDR3 is TGCAGCGTCCGGAATTTGGGCGCAGATACGCAGTATTTT. This sequence encodes CSVRNLGADTQYF. V is TRBV29-1 and J is TRBJ2-3; no firm D call. There are 13 residues in the CDR3. With 6 bases removed from V and 4 bases from J, the gap between germline ends came to 14 bases. Germline V lookup: CDR1 SQVTM, CDR2 ANQGSEA.

This clone has more than one count but fewer than ten. The chain uses TRBV9 and TRBJ1-2; D gene ambiguous. The germline CDR1 and CDR2 sequences are SGDLS and YYNGEE. V lost 0 bases to trimming and J lost 8 bases, with 11 bases between them. The CDR3 runs 13 residues. Written as DNA, the CDR3 is TGTGCCAGCAGCGTAGGGGTATCGGGAGGCTACACCTTC. This sequence encodes CASSVGVSGGYTF.